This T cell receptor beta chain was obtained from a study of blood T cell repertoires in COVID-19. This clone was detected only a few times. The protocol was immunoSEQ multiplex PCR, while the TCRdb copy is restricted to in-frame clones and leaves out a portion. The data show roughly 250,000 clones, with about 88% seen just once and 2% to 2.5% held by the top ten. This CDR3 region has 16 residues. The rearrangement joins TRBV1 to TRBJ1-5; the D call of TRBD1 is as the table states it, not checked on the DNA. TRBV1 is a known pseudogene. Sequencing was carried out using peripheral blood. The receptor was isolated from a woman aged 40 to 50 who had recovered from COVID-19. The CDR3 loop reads CTSSHTQGQGCQPQHF. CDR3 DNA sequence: TGCACCAGCAGCCACACTCAGGGACAGGGTTGTCAGCCCCAGCATTTT.